The entry below gives a single T cell receptor (beta chain) sequence along with its context. This clonotype was observed a few times. Its antigen is unknown. Base qualities are not provided; no much larger clone lies one nucleotide away. The data were taken from a study of response to subunit inactivated influenza vaccine (dated by TCRdb to about 2018). Turning to the overall study: Deep quantitative T cell receptor repertoire profiling was used in the study to track responses to a trivalent subunit inactivated influenza vaccine.

What the research found in general, with its limitations: According to the authors, only a limited number of new T cells may be recruited by each seasonal influenza vaccination.

The library was generated by RT-PCR. Sequencing was performed on an Illumina HiSeq 2500. In TCRdb, the public reads were trimmed at Q25 with fastp and aligned with MiXCR, with productive beta chains retained. Identical CDR3 proteins give one entry, which carries the most common genes and DNA. This sample gives 650,000 to 800,000 distinct CDR3 sequences in total; over 11% of them show up just once. Approximately 7% of the sample comes from the top ten. The source of this sequence is a man aged 50-59 years who received an inactivated influenza vaccine. Donor details come from another sample of the same person, matched by shared clones. The sequencing here drew on PBMCs from blood, taken 14 to 15 days before vaccination.

The CDR3: CATSRDGGTGGSNQPQHF. DNA sequence: TGTGCCACCAGCAGAGATGGGGGGACAGGGGGAAGCAATCAGCCCCAGCATTTT. The V gene is TRBV15 and the J gene is TRBJ1-5; 11 junctional bases match TRBD1. From cysteine to phenylalanine, the CDR3 is 18 amino acids long. The sequence is cut down to CDR3 DNA, 54 bases in frame from base 1. For this chain, trimming is 0 bases at the V end and 1 base at the J end, and the number of junction bases without a gene match is 5. The germline V gene encodes CDR1 LNHNV and CDR2 YYDKDF (reference sequence).